Listed here are 3 T cell receptor beta chains from one sample, sequenced in a study of blood T cell repertoires in COVID-19. Assay: immunoSEQ multiplex PCR; the TCRdb copy retains only in-frame clones and omits some. The table has roughly 520,000 clones, around 87% seen once. The specimen was PBMCs or T cells enriched from blood (not recorded which). These receptors all come from a woman in her thirties or forties who had recovered from COVID-19.

The chain combines TRBV5-4 with TRBJ1-1, with TRBD1 identical over 7 bases. CDR1 is SGHNT and CDR2 is YYREEE in the germline V gene (reference sequence). This CDR3 spans 13 amino acids. Trimming cost V 4 bases and J 7 bases; bases outside gene matches: 7. CDR3 region: CASSLDGTDEAFF. CDR3 bases: TGTGCCAGCAGCCTGGATGGGACAGATGAAGCTTTCTTT.

This clone was recorded once. The chain couples TRBV19 to TRBJ1-6; no firm D call. Trimming shortened V by 7 bases and J by 5 bases, and 15 bases separated the two germline ends. Germline lookup yields CDR1 LNHDA and CDR2 SQIVND (reference sequence). This CDR3 contains 15 residues. The CDR3 DNA reads as TGTGCCAGTAAGCCCCCAGGAATAAATAATTCACCCCTCCACTTT. Translating gives CASKPPGINNSPLHF.

The chain is built from TRBV7-9 and TRBJ2-3; D is uncertain. This CDR3 is 14 amino acids long. V lost 5 bases and J lost 2, with 11 bases in between. Germline-derived CDR1 and CDR2 are SEHNR and FQNEAQ (reference sequence). CDR3 amino acids: CASSDTESTDTQYF. Written as DNA, the CDR3 is TGTGCCAGCAGCGACACAGAATCCACAGATACGCAGTATTTT.